These 24 T cell receptor beta chains were sequenced from one sample in a study of T cells in Graves' hyperthyroidism and ophthalmopathy. TCR beta CDR3 regions were amplified from RNA. First-round RT-PCR with HTBI primers amplified the TCR CDR3 region. TCRdb reprocessed the multiplex PCR reads via MiXCR and lists one record per CDR3 protein. The sample has 300,000 to 350,000 distinct CDR3 sequences; 15% to 20% are singletons. The sequenced sample consisted of blood. Every receptor here comes from a woman between 40 and 50 years old with Graves' ophthalmopathy.

This clonotype was detected many times. A junction end diverges from the germline sequence, so it may reflect a read error. The rearrangement joins TRBV7-7 to TRBJ2-5; 10 bases agree with TRBD2. CDR3 length: 14 amino acids. Germline-derived CDR1 and CDR2 are SSHAT and FNYEAQ (reference sequence). The CDR3 sequence: CASSRGLAEETQYF. CDR3 nucleotide sequence: TGTGCTAGCAGCCGAGGACTAGCGGAAGAGACCCAGTACTTC.

This clonotype was counted many times. This chain uses TRBV28 with TRBJ2-5; D gene ambiguous. This CDR3 has 14 amino acids. Germline CDR1 MDHEN, CDR2 SYDVKM. Trimming stripped 7 bases from V and 2 bases from J, with 14 bases between. This CDR3 reads CASTPQGPQETQYF. The CDR3 coding sequence is TGTGCCAGCACCCCCCAAGGGCCACAAGAGACCCAGTACTTC.

The chain recombines TRBV3-1 with TRBJ2-3, with D hard to call. This CDR3 comprises 15 residues. Germline lookup yields CDR1 LGHDT and CDR2 YNNKEL (reference sequence). The ends were cut back, 1 base at V and 3 bases at J, with 11 bases in the middle. The CDR3 region is CASSQGGVGTDTQYF. The DNA of the CDR3 is TGTGCCAGCAGCCAAGGCGGAGTGGGGACAGATACGCAGTATTTT.

This clonotype was seen repeatedly, ten times or more. The V gene is TRBV4-1, the J gene TRBJ2-7; 9 bases are shared with TRBD1. The CDR3 runs to 17 residues. CDR1 and CDR2 from the germline V gene are MGHRA and YSYEKL. Trimming cost V 4 bases and J 7 bases; bases outside gene matches: 17. In DNA form, the CDR3 reads TGCGCCAGCAGCCCCCTGACGCGGACAGGGGACCCTTGGGAGCAGTACTTC. Protein: CASSPLTRTGDPWEQYF.

This clonotype was observed many times. The CDR3 bases are TGTGCCAGCAGTTCTGGGGAGGTAGTCTACGAGCAGTACTTC. This gives the protein CASSSGEVVYEQYF. The gene calls are TRBV27 and TRBJ2-7; D may be TRBD2 (6 bases). Trimming cost V 4 bases and J 3 bases, with 13 bases left between them. The V gene's germline CDR1 is MNHEY and CDR2 SMNVEV (reference sequence). The CDR3 sequence is 14 residues long.

This chain joins TRBV12-3 or TRBV12-4 and TRBJ2-2, with 7 bases aligning to TRBD1. Losses at the gene ends were 4 bases for V and 0 bases for J; bases not matched to a gene: 14. The CDR3 contains 19 residues. The CDR3 spells CASSSKPGQHSANTGELFF. CDR3 DNA sequence: TGTGCCAGCAGTTCCAAGCCGGGACAGCATTCCGCGAACACCGGGGAGCTGTTTTTT.

In its sample, this clonotype was seen many times. The rearrangement links TRBV11-2 to TRBJ2-7, with TRBD1 as a possible D gene (8 bases). Germline V gives CDR1 SGHAT, CDR2 FQNNGV. The CDR3 loop spans 15 amino acids. V gave up 5 bases and J gave up 7 bases, with 21 bases separating them. CDR3 sequence: CASSDVRTGRGEQYF. CDR3 sequence (DNA): TGTGCCAGCAGCGACGTTAGGACAGGGAGGGGTGAGCAGTACTTC.

CDR3 region: CASSRGQGSDGYTF. CDR3 DNA sequence: TGTGCCAGCAGCCGAGGACAGGGGTCGGATGGCTACACCTTC. The chain has TRBV11-3 and TRBJ1-2; 9 bases are a match to TRBD1. The junction had 7 bases not matched to a gene; V was cut back by 5 bases and J by 6 bases. The CDR3 length is 14 residues. CDR1 and CDR2 from the germline V gene are SGHNT and YENEEA.

In this sample, this clonotype turned up many times. The chain links TRBV19 to TRBJ2-2; TRBD1 or TRBD2 may be the D gene (5 bases each). The CDR3 extends over 16 amino acids. Trimming left V 3 bases short and J 0 bases short, with 11 bases between. Germline V gene data show CDR1 as LNHDA and CDR2 as SQIVND (reference sequence). In DNA, the CDR3 is TGTGCCAGTAGTATTGGGGGAGAACCGAACACCGGGGAGCTGTTTTTT. This gives the protein CASSIGGEPNTGELFF.

This clonotype was observed many times. The gene calls are TRBV30 and TRBJ2-2, with D possibly TRBD2 on 5 matching bases. Germline-derived CDR1 and CDR2 are GTSNPN and SVGIG (reference sequence). Trimming left V 4 bases short and J 7 bases short, with 13 bases between. The CDR3 length is 13 residues. In DNA, the CDR3 is TGTGCCTGGATGGCCGGGGAGTACGGGGAGCTGTTTTTT. Translated: CAWMAGEYGELFF.

This clonotype was counted many times. The chain uses TRBV7-2 and TRBJ2-5; D gene uncertain. The CDR3 is 14 amino acids. Germline V gives CDR1 SGHTA, CDR2 FQGNSA. Trimming pared 1 base from V and 0 bases from J, leaving 6 bases between. The CDR3 region is CASSLGVYQETQYF. Written as DNA, the CDR3 is TGTGCCAGCAGCTTAGGCGTGTACCAAGAGACCCAGTACTTC.

In its sample, this clonotype was seen many times. The rearrangement uses TRBV7-2 and TRBJ1-2; D not certain. Trimming stripped 2 bases from V and 8 bases from J, with 18 bases between. CDR1 SGHTA and CDR2 FQGNSA come from the germline V gene. The CDR3 covers 15 residues. The CDR3 nucleotides read TGTGCCAGCAGCTTACTAGTCCGTGGGTCCCAAGGCTACACCTTC. Protein product: CASSLLVRGSQGYTF.

The table lists this clonotype with many counts. V is TRBV29-1 and J is TRBJ1-1; 7 nucleotides match TRBD1. Germline lookup yields CDR1 SQVTM and CDR2 ANQGSEA. V lost 6 bases, J lost 4 bases, and 8 bases stayed unmatched. The CDR3 consists of 13 residues. The DNA of the CDR3 is TGCAGCGTCGAAAGGGGGCCTGGCACTGAAGCTTTCTTT. It is translated as CSVERGPGTEAFF.

This clonotype was counted ten times or more. The CDR3 DNA sequence: TGTGCCAGCAGCTTAGGTCCCCTCACCGCGGGAAACACCATATATTTT. Residues: CASSLGPLTAGNTIYF. The rearrangement links TRBV7-3 to TRBJ1-3; D call uncertain. V gave up 2 bases and J gave up 4 bases, with 15 bases separating them. Germline CDR1 SGHTA, CDR2 FQGTGA. This CDR3 region has 16 residues. The full variable domain, its missing parts supplied by reference TRBV7-3 and TRBJ1-3, is GAGVSQTPSNKVTEKGKYVELRCDPISGHTALYWYRQSLGQGPEFLIYFQGTGAADDSGLPNDRFFAVRPEGSVSTLKIQRTERGDSAVYLCASSLGPLTAGNTIYFGEGSWLTVV.

This clonotype was picked up many times. V and J are TRBV28 and TRBJ2-7; D gene unclear. V lost 2 bases, J lost 5 bases, and 10 bases lay in between. The CDR3 totals 13 residues. Germline CDR1 is MDHEN and CDR2 is SYDVKM. Written as DNA, the CDR3 is TGTGCCAGCAGTTTACTACAACGGGACGAGCAGTACTTC. Its translation is CASSLLQRDEQYF. Combining the CDR3 with reference TRBV28 and TRBJ2-7 gives the whole variable domain DVKVTQSSRYLVKRTGEKVFLECVQDMDHENMFWYRQDPGLGLRLIYFSYDVKMKEKGDIPEGYSVSREKKERFSLILESASTNQTSMYLCASSLLQRDEQYFGPGTRLTVT.

J is TRBJ2-7 and V is TRBV6-1, with 12 bases identical to TRBD2. Germline CDR1 MNHNS, CDR2 SASEGT. With V trimmed by 5 bases and J by 3 bases, 17 bases remained unmatched. The CDR3 covers 19 residues. CDR3 bases: TGTGCCAGCAGTCAAACGCCTCCGGGACTAGCGGGTATCAACTACGAGCAGTACTTC. This sequence encodes CASSQTPPGLAGINYEQYF.

There are many counts of this clonotype. This rearrangement joins TRBV7-2 to TRBJ2-7; D is perhaps TRBD2 (6 bases). The CDR3 is 14 amino acids. Deletions cut 5 bases from V and 3 bases from J, with 14 bases between. Per germline, CDR1 SGHTA and CDR2 FQGNSA. DNA for the CDR3: TGTGCCAGCAGCCTCGGACGGGAGAACTACGAGCAGTACTTC. Amino acids: CASSLGRENYEQYF.

There are many counts of this clonotype. The chain's CDR3 is CSASTGQGVNYGYTF. The DNA for the CDR3 is TGCAGTGCTAGCACAGGACAGGGGGTCAACTATGGCTACACCTTC. The V call is TRBV20-1, the J call TRBJ1-2; 10 positions match TRBD1. The CDR3 length is 15 residues. Germline V gene data show CDR1 as DFQATT and CDR2 as SNEGSKA (reference sequence). V lost 3 bases to trimming and J lost 2 bases; unmatched junction nucleotides: 6.

At least ten counts were recorded for this clonotype. This chain joins TRBV28 and TRBJ2-2; D gene unclear. Trimming removed 6 bases at V and 1 base at J, with 9 bases between. In germline, CDR1 is MDHEN, CDR2 SYDVKM. The CDR3 covers 14 residues. CDR3 protein: CASSPDQNTGELFF. The CDR3 nucleotides read TGTGCCAGCAGCCCTGACCAGAACACCGGGGAGCTGTTTTTT.

The chain has TRBV29-1 and TRBJ2-7, with 11 bases matching TRBD2. The germline V gene has CDR1 SQVTM and CDR2 ANQGSEA. This CDR3 is built from 14 residues. With V trimmed by 7 bases and J by 3 bases, 8 bases remained unmatched. The CDR3 protein is CSARLAGKIYEQYF. The CDR3 nucleotides read TGCAGCGCTCGACTAGCGGGGAAAATCTACGAGCAGTACTTC.

This clonotype has at least ten counts. This chain uses TRBV7-9 with TRBJ2-4, with TRBD2 as a possible D gene (7 bases). Trimming pared 1 base from V and 7 bases from J, leaving 20 bases between. CDR1 and CDR2 from the germline V gene are SEHNR and FQNEAQ (reference sequence). The CDR3 runs 17 residues. CDR3 loop: CASSLGASGKGGNIQYF. The CDR3 DNA follows: TGTGCCAGCAGCTTAGGTGCTAGCGGCAAAGGGGGGAACATTCAGTACTTC.

This clonotype was seen repeatedly, ten times or more. V is TRBV19 and J is TRBJ1-6, with D possibly matching TRBD1 (6 bases). This CDR3 comprises 13 residues. Trimming stripped 7 bases from V and 7 bases from J, with 11 bases between. CDR1 LNHDA and CDR2 SQIVND come from the germline V gene (reference sequence). The CDR3 region is CASTQGGNSPLHF. The CDR3 DNA sequence: TGTGCCAGTACACAGGGCGGAAATTCACCCCTCCACTTT.

The chain employs TRBV5-1 and TRBJ1-1; weak D call: TRBD1 (5 bases). The CDR3 sequence is 16 residues long. Trimming removed 4 bases from V and 4 bases from J, with 20 bases in between. Germline CDR1 and CDR2: SGHRS and YFSETQ. CDR3 nucleotides: TGCGCCAGCAGCGAGAACTACATGGGGCGTATCACTGAAGCTTTCTTT. This gives the protein CASSENYMGRITEAFF.

This clonotype has just one count. The CDR3 here is CASSLTSGDLRETQYF. DNA for the CDR3: TGTGCCAGCAGCTTAACTAGCGGGGACCTCCGGGAGACCCAGTACTTC. The chain has TRBV7-2 and TRBJ2-5, with 10 bases that match TRBD2. Germline V gene lookup returns CDR1 SGHTA and CDR2 FQGNSA. V was clipped by 2 bases and J by 5 bases; unmatched bases: 8. CDR3 size: 16 residues.